This TCR beta chain originates from a study of blood T cell repertoires in COVID-19. Overall study: The origin of the acute and convalescent COVID-19 samples was the United States, Italy and Spain. In each case, the material was cDNA or gDNA derived from T cells, B-cell-depleted T cells, or PBMCs.

As handled by the study authors: Reference gene primer amplification gave nucleated cell count estimates. Only in-frame clones appear in the TCRdb table, and some are missing; sequencing was by immunoSEQ multiplex PCR. That table gives V, J and clone size, and the DNA gave D and trimming. The sample includes approximately 45,000 clones, around 87% seen only once; the top ten take approximately 5%. Germline V CDR1 and CDR2: MNHEY, SVGAGI. This CDR3 region has 14 residues. V shed 0 bases and J shed 4 bases, with 9 bases lying between them. What was sequenced was peripheral blood. The chain is built from TRBV6-5 and TRBJ2-5; tentatively, D is TRBD2 (7 bases). This clonotype originated in a human donor in a cohort sampled during active COVID-19. The CDR3 here is CASSYSGGRETQYF. The DNA for the CDR3 is TGTGCCAGCAGTTACTCGGGGGGGCGAGAGACCCAGTACTTC.